The clone carrying this T cell receptor (beta chain) appeared many times. No antigen is known for it. These data belong to a study of early T cells in non-severe SARS-CoV-2 infection. Whole-study context: Bulk RNA isolated from unsorted whole blood underwent sequencing; chains were not paired.

The study, taken as a whole, reports: CD4 and private specificities were missed by VDJdb matching, which favored anti-spike CD8 responses.

Individually, cDNA molecules had unique molecular identifiers attached to them. TCRdb recomputed calls from the 5' RACE reads with MiXCR, one row per CDR3 protein. The sample includes about 61,000 distinct CDR3 sequences, 11% of them seen just once. CDR3 length equals 15 residues. Germline V CDR1 and CDR2: MNHNS, SASEGT. J lost 1 base, V lost 6 bases, and 8 bases had no gene match. This TCR derives from an adult who was a healthcare worker with PCR-confirmed SARS-CoV-2 infection or an uninfected control (not recorded which). The sequenced sample consisted of whole blood. This chain links TRBV6-1 with TRBJ1-2; 7 bases align to TRBD1. CDR3 sequence reads: CASSDNRGRNYGYTF. DNA for the CDR3: TGTGCCAGCAGCGACAACAGGGGCCGTAACTATGGCTACACCTTC.